This T cell receptor (beta chain) was found in a study of T-cell memory formation after mild COVID-19 (dated by TCRdb to the early 2020s). Study-wide context: TCR sequence clusters from the two donors were largely donor specific. T-cell clones expanding and contracting after mild COVID-19 in two donors were tracked by longitudinal TCRalpha and TCRbeta repertoire sequencing. The cohort was made up of two young adult volunteers, one female and one male, who were previously healthy. What the authors observed across the whole study: Only two mild cases were covered in the study, and larger cohorts including severe cases with pre-infection samples were considered necessary. Some responding clones were found in pre-infection memory, which suggests that pre-existing cross-reactive memory T cells took part in the SARS-CoV-2 response. The second-wave clones that peaked on day 37 were not confirmed to be SARS-CoV-2 specific. Balanced CD4/CD8 phenotypes were observed for clones contracting from day 15 to 85, whereas a bias towards CD4+ was observed for a second wave of clones expanding from day 15 to 37. Contracting CD4+ clones were located mainly in the CM and EM memory subsets, whereas CD8+ clones were found to be enriched in EMRA.

Ficoll-Paque density gradient centrifugation was used to isolate PBMCs. Sequenced using an Illumina NovaSeq 6000. TCRalpha and TCRbeta cDNA libraries were built by 5'RACE with constant-segment primers, adding sample barcodes and unique molecular identifiers. RNA was extracted from every sample with Trizol reagent. Library amplification was performed in two PCR steps, and a second sample barcode and Illumina TruSeq adapters were introduced in the second step. Sequencing of libraries was performed on an Illumina NovaSeq with 2 x 150 bp paired-end reads. In the paper's pipeline: Demultiplexing of reads and collapsing into UMI-guided consensus sequences were performed with migec v1.2.7. Using mixcr v2.1.11, the UMI consensuses were aligned to TRA and TRB V and J templates and assembled into clonotypes. Expanded or contracted clonotypes were those called significant by both edgeR and NoisET, with noise models trained on biological replicates. For edgeR calls, the thresholds were a false discovery rate-adjusted p below 0.01 and a log2 fold-change of 1. PCA with hierarchical clustering of max-normalized trajectories of the 1000 most abundant clonotypes was used as exploratory dynamics analysis. Each responding clone was given a CD4 or CD8 phenotype based on the CD4+ and CD8+ repertoires, which had been sequenced separately. The raw public reads went through TCRdb reprocessing: fastp at Q25, MiXCR clone calling, in-frame beta chains kept. Each entry is one CDR3 protein sequence, shown with its most common DNA and genes. These V and J calls derive from TCRdb rather than the authors' analysis. Counted in this sample were about 210,000 distinct CDR3 sequences; 27% of them appeared once. The leading ten clones occupy more than 9.5% of the sample.

From cysteine to phenylalanine, the CDR3 is 12 amino acids long. The sequence is cut down to CDR3 DNA, 36 bases in frame from base 1. V and J lose 6 bases and 10 bases, and a span of 10 bases separates them. Concerning this clonotype itself: Its binding antigen is unknown. Base qualities are missing; no much larger clone stands one base away.

This sequence originates from an adult woman who had mild COVID-19 (a few samples of this study predate the infection). The sample titles of this study are shuffled in the database, so cell type and time point are left out; the donor was told from shared clones. The chain was built from TRBV12-3 or TRBV12-4 and TRBJ1-6, with a tentative D gene TRBD1 over 5 matching bases. The sample consisted of PBMCs or a T cell subset sorted from them (not recorded which). The CDR3 region: CASRGEGSPLHF. The sequence in DNA is TGTGCCAGCAGGGGGGAAGGGTCACCCCTCCACTTT.